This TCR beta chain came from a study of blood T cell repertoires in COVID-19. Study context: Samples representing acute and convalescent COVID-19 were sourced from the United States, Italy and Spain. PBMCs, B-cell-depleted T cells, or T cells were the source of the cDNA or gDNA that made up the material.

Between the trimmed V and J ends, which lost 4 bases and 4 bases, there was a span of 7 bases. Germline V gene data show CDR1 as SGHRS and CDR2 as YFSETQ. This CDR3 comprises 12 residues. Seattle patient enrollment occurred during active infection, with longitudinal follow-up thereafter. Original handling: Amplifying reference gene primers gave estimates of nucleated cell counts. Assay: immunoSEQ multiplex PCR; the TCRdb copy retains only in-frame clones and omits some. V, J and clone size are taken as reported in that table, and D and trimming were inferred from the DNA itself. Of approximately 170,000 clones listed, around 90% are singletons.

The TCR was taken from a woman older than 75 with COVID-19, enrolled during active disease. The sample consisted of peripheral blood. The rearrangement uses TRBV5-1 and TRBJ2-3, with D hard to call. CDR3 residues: CASSPDSDTQYF. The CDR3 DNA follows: TGCGCCAGCAGCCCCGACTCAGATACGCAGTATTTT.